Listed here is a single T cell receptor (beta chain). What it binds is not known. Here immunoSEQ multiplex PCR was the method, and the copy in TCRdb shows in-frame clones only, minus some. There are about 1.5 million clones in the sample; 95% to 97% occur only once, and about 1% lies in the top ten. This record belongs to a study of shared clonotypes between healthy human individuals. Study details: Each donor's CD4 naive and CD4 memory cells filled three plates apiece, CD8 naive two, and CD8 memory one.

V was clipped by 2 bases and J by 6 bases, with 12 bases between them. This CDR3 comprises 14 residues. Germline V gives CDR1 MNHEY, CDR2 SVGAGI. Study findings and constraints: When naive CD4 clonotypes were compared across several donors, around 5% were shared.

The clonotype comes from a man younger than 40 in good health. This chain uses TRBV6-5 with TRBJ2-3; D perhaps matches TRBD2 (5 bases). The specimen sequenced was naive CD4+ T cells sorted from blood. The sample's subset: CD45RA+ positively selected. CDR3 DNA sequence: TGTGCCAGCAGTTACAGGCCGACGGGGGATACGCAGTATTTT. Translated: CASSYRPTGDTQYF.